The 30 T cell receptor beta chains in this list originate from one sample, sequenced in a study of blood T cells in healthy people across ages. Using a J-beta primer mix together with a sample-barcoded 5' primer, a second PCR was run for about 6 to 12 cycles. Using its own MiXCR run on the 5' RACE reads, TCRdb lists one record per CDR3 protein. The data hold roughly 800,000 distinct CDR3 sequences, with roughly 64% observed a single time. The sample was blood. The source is a man aged 25-40 years in good health.

This clonotype was seen only a few times. The genes are TRBV28 and TRBJ2-7, with D perhaps matching TRBD2 (5 bases). This CDR3 contains 14 residues. Germline V gene sequence: CDR1 MDHEN, CDR2 SYDVKM. Trimming removed 6 bases at V and 4 bases at J, with 16 bases between. CDR3 in amino acids: CASSTPGRTYEQYF. DNA for the CDR3: TGTGCCAGCAGCACCCCCGGACGGACTTACGAGCAGTACTTC.

This clonotype came up a few times. The genes are TRBV25-1 and TRBJ1-2; 8 positions match TRBD1. Per germline, CDR1 MGHDK and CDR2 SYGVNS. The CDR3 length is 14 residues. V was clipped by 10 bases and J by 5 bases; unmatched bases: 12. In DNA, the CDR3 is TGTGCCACCACTGCCCCGGGACAGGTTTATGGCTACACCTTC. It is translated as CATTAPGQVYGYTF.

The V gene is TRBV27, the J gene TRBJ1-6; D gene uncertain. The CDR3 contains 14 residues. Germline V gene sequence: CDR1 MNHEY, CDR2 SMNVEV (reference sequence). The ends were cut back, 10 bases at V and 5 bases at J, with 15 bases in the middle. Written as DNA, the CDR3 is TGTGCCACCGGGTCGGATGCAGATAATTCACCCCTCCACTTT. Its protein is CATGSDADNSPLHF.

J is TRBJ1-2 and V is TRBV6-2 or TRBV6-3, with a tentative D call TRBD1 (5 bases). The CDR3 consists of 12 residues. Germline V gives CDR1 MNHEY, CDR2 SVGEGT. Trimming pared 5 bases from V and 8 bases from J, leaving 12 bases between. For the CDR3, the DNA is TGTGCCAGCAGTCCCACGGAGGGGGGCTACACCTTC. Its protein is CASSPTEGGYTF.

V and J are TRBV20-1 and TRBJ1-2, with 9 nucleotides matching TRBD1. The V and J ends lost 3 bases and 8 bases, in that order; junction bases with no gene match: 31. The CDR3 sequence is 21 residues long. Germline CDR1 is DFQATT and CDR2 is SNEGSKA (reference sequence). Here the CDR3 reads CSASSFRVKTGQGSEVGGYTF. CDR3 coding DNA: TGCAGTGCTAGTAGTTTTCGGGTCAAAACAGGACAGGGGTCCGAGGTGGGCGGCTACACCTTC.

This rearrangement joins TRBV27 to TRBJ2-7; D is uncertain. V was trimmed by 5 bases and J by 0 bases, leaving 14 bases between them. In germline, CDR1 is MNHEY, CDR2 SMNVEV (reference sequence). CDR3 length: 15 amino acids. The DNA for the CDR3 is TGTGCCAGCAGTCCCAAGACTGTTAGCTCCTACGAGCAGTACTTC. Translated, it gives CASSPKTVSSYEQYF.

This clonotype was counted only a few times. The genes are TRBV18 and TRBJ2-1, with 7 bases identical to TRBD2. CDR3 length equals 18 residues. The germline V gene has CDR1 KGHSH and CDR2 LQKENI. The V segment lost 6 bases and the J segment 7 bases; nucleotides outside the gene matches: 21. The CDR3 reads CASSRGVVFLAGANEQFF. The CDR3 coding sequence is TGTGCCAGCTCCCGGGGAGTAGTTTTTTTGGCGGGAGCAAATGAGCAGTTCTTC.

This sequence joins TRBV3-1 and TRBJ2-4; 9 positions agree with TRBD2. Per germline, CDR1 LGHDT and CDR2 YNNKEL (reference sequence). There are 17 residues in the CDR3. V was pared by 3 bases and J by 0 bases, with 6 bases of the junction left unmatched. CDR3 amino acids: CASSQFLAGTAKNIQYF. The CDR3 DNA reads as TGTGCCAGCAGCCAGTTTCTAGCGGGAACAGCCAAAAACATTCAGTACTTC.

CDR3 in amino acids: CASSFRTSVSNEQFF. The CDR3 DNA sequence: TGCGCCAGCAGTTTTCGGACTAGCGTTTCTAATGAGCAGTTCTTC. This chain connects TRBV10-2 to TRBJ2-1; TRBD2 matches at 9 bases. Germline lookup yields CDR1 WSHSY and CDR2 SAAADI. Trimming cost V 5 bases and J 7 bases; bases outside gene matches: 9. This CDR3 spans 15 amino acids.

The genes are TRBV4-3 and TRBJ2-1, with 8 bases aligning to TRBD2. CDR1 LGHNA and CDR2 YSLEER come from the germline V gene. V was clipped by 0 bases and J by 1 base; unmatched bases: 5. This CDR3 spans 17 amino acids. The CDR3: CASSQDVGLESYNEQFF. The DNA for the CDR3 is TGCGCCAGCAGCCAAGATGTGGGACTAGAATCCTACAATGAGCAGTTCTTC.

This clonotype was detected many times. The V call is TRBV7-2, the J call TRBJ2-1, with D tentatively TRBD2 (6 bases). Trimming removed 1 base at V and 7 bases at J, with 11 bases between. The CDR3 runs 14 residues. Per the germline V gene, CDR1 is SGHTA and CDR2 is FQGNSA. Here the CDR3 reads CASSLVGGGNEQFF. The CDR3 DNA reads as TGTGCCAGCAGCTTAGTGGGAGGAGGAAATGAGCAGTTCTTC.

The chain is built from TRBV20-1 and TRBJ2-1; the match to TRBD1 covers 7 bases. CDR3 size: 14 residues. After removal of 5 bases from V and 5 bases from J, the junction contained 9 bases not matched to a gene. Per germline, CDR1 DFQATT and CDR2 SNEGSKA (reference sequence). The CDR3 DNA is TGCAGTGCTTCGGTCAGGGGGAAAAACAATGAGCAGTTCTTC. Its translation is CSASVRGKNNEQFF.

The chain employs TRBV18 and TRBJ2-7, with D possibly TRBD2 on 7 matching bases. V was cut by 6 bases and J by 6 bases, with 15 bases left in between. Germline V gives CDR1 KGHSH, CDR2 LQKENI. The CDR3 runs 13 residues. The CDR3 sequence is CASSGGTSAEQYF. CDR3 bases: TGTGCCAGCTCGGGGGGGACATCGGCCGAGCAGTACTTC.

This clonotype was counted between two and nine times. The chain is built from TRBV9 and TRBJ2-5; either TRBD1 or TRBD2 may supply D (5 bases each). CDR3 size: 16 residues. The ends were cut back, 2 bases at V and 2 bases at J, with 16 bases in the middle. Germline assignment: CDR1 SGDLS and CDR2 YYNGEE. The CDR3 region has the DNA TGTGCCAGCAGCGTGACCCCGGGGACGCAACAAGAGACCCAGTACTTC. Residues: CASSVTPGTQQETQYF.

V is TRBV12-3 or TRBV12-4 and J is TRBJ1-5; the match to TRBD1 covers 12 bases. V was clipped by 7 bases and J by 6 bases; unmatched bases: 7. The CDR3 has 15 amino acids. CDR3 amino acids: CASTGTGGAGQPQHF. As DNA, the CDR3 is TGTGCCAGCACCGGGACAGGGGGCGCGGGTCAGCCCCAGCATTTT.

This clonotype was seen more than once but under ten times. The chain employs TRBV7-8 and TRBJ2-1; perhaps TRBD2 as D (5 bases). Between the trimmed V and J ends, which lost 5 bases and 0 bases, there was a span of 14 bases. Germline V gene lookup returns CDR1 SGHVS and CDR2 FQNEAQ. The CDR3 is 16 amino acids. CDR3 sequence (DNA): TGTGCCAGCAGCCCCCGGGGATTTAGCTCCTACAATGAGCAGTTCTTC. Its protein is CASSPRGFSSYNEQFF.

The CDR3 region is CASSLVSAGGPHEQYF. DNA of the CDR3: TGTGCCAGCAGCTTAGTATCAGCGGGAGGGCCGCACGAGCAGTACTTC. The V gene is TRBV7-9, the J gene TRBJ2-7; 10 positions agree with TRBD2. V dropped 1 base and J dropped 5; count of bases not matched to a gene: 8. The CDR3 loop spans 16 amino acids. CDR1 is SEHNR, CDR2 FQNEAQ, per germline (reference sequence). Variable domain in full (rest from reference TRBV7-9 and TRBJ2-7): DTGVSQNPRHKITKRGQNVTFRCDPISEHNRLYWYRQTLGQGPEFLTYFQNEAQLEKSRLLSDRFSAERPKGSFSTLEIQRTEQGDSAMYLCASSLVSAGGPHEQYFGPGTRLTVT.

J is TRBJ2-1 and V is TRBV27, with 11 bases fitting TRBD2. Unmatched junction bases numbered 7, after V lost 1 base and J lost 8 bases. The CDR3 runs 16 residues. The germline gives CDR1 MNHEY, CDR2 SMNVEV (reference sequence). CDR3 sequence reads: CASSLFSLAGGDEQFF. CDR3 nucleotides: TGTGCCAGCAGTTTATTTAGTCTAGCGGGAGGTGATGAGCAGTTCTTC.

The rearrangement joins TRBV20-1 to TRBJ2-1; D is undetermined. Germline V gene sequence: CDR1 DFQATT, CDR2 SNEGSKA (reference sequence). With 0 bases removed from V and 10 bases from J, the gap between germline ends came to 13 bases. CDR3 length equals 13 residues. This chain's CDR3 is CSAREVSSGEQFF. The CDR3 nucleotides read TGCAGTGCTAGAGAGGTGTCCTCCGGAGAGCAGTTCTTC.

V usage is TRBV7-2 and J usage is TRBJ1-4, with a weak D call TRBD1 (6 bases). CDR3 length: 15 residues. Between the trimmed V and J ends, which lost 2 bases and 8 bases, there was a span of 15 bases. In germline, CDR1 is SGHTA, CDR2 FQGNSA. The CDR3 protein is CASSLITGAGEKLFF. CDR3 bases: TGTGCCAGCAGCTTAATTACGGGGGCGGGCGAAAAACTGTTTTTT.

The DNA of the CDR3 is TGTGCCAGCAGTCTGCCCGGGACAGGCACAGATACGCAGTATTTT. It specifies CASSLPGTGTDTQYF. This chain uses TRBV6-6 with TRBJ2-3; 7 nucleotides agree with TRBD1. Germline CDR1 MNHNY, CDR2 SVGAGI (reference sequence). This CDR3 contains 15 residues. The ends lost 5 bases at V and 1 base at J; junction bases unmatched: 6.

This chain links TRBV20-1 with TRBJ2-7; D ambiguous. This CDR3 has 11 residues. Deletions cut 3 bases from V and 9 bases from J, with 12 bases between. Germline CDR1 and CDR2: DFQATT and SNEGSKA (reference sequence). DNA for the CDR3: TGCAGTGCTAGTGACCTACCTGGGCAGTACTTC. Its protein product is CSASDLPGQYF.

J is TRBJ2-1 and V is TRBV4-3; D gene unclear. The germline gives CDR1 LGHNA, CDR2 YSLEER. V lost 1 base to trimming and J lost 0 bases, with 7 bases between them. This CDR3 region has 15 residues. The CDR3 is CASSQGPSSYNEQFF. CDR3 nucleotide sequence: TGCGCCAGCAGCCAAGGGCCTTCCTCCTACAATGAGCAGTTCTTC.

This clonotype was seen only once. This chain connects TRBV24-1 to TRBJ2-3; possible D gene TRBD1, 6 bases. Trimming pared 9 bases from V and 3 bases from J, leaving 12 bases between. CDR3 length equals 13 residues. Germline CDR1 and CDR2: KGHDR and SFDVKD. DNA for the CDR3: TGTGCCACCGCGGACAGCCCGACAGATACGCAGTATTTT. Protein: CATADSPTDTQYF.

This clonotype appeared a few times. The rearrangement joins TRBV6-2 or TRBV6-3 to TRBJ2-1; the D is unclear. Trimming took 5 bases from V and 9 from J, leaving 14 bases between them. This CDR3 is built from 13 residues. Germline V gene sequence: CDR1 MNHEY, CDR2 SVGEGT. The CDR3 region is CASSPVVIGEQFF. The CDR3 region has the DNA TGTGCCAGCAGTCCCGTTGTGATTGGTGAGCAGTTCTTC.

This clonotype appeared once. Relative to the germline gene, one junction end is altered; a read error may explain this. The chain carries TRBV12-5 and TRBJ2-3, with TRBD2 matching 14 bases. The CDR3 has 17 amino acids. The germline gives CDR1 LGHNT, CDR2 FRNRAP. The CDR3 reads CTSVLRLAGGPADTQYF. CDR3 DNA: TGTACTAGTGTCCTTAGACTAGCGGGGGGGCCGGCAGATACGCAGTATTTT.

The chain recombines TRBV29-1 with TRBJ2-7; the D call may be TRBD1 or TRBD2 (5 bases each). The CDR3 is 12 amino acids. Germline CDR1 SQVTM, CDR2 ANQGSEA. Between the trimmed V and J ends, which lost 5 bases and 6 bases, there was a span of 14 bases. The CDR3 reads CSVKTRGVEQYF. In DNA form, the CDR3 reads TGCAGCGTTAAGACAAGAGGGGTCGAGCAGTACTTC.

The genes are TRBV20-1 and TRBJ2-7; 9 bases are shared with TRBD2. The CDR3 contains 13 residues. The V segment lost 3 bases and the J segment 3 bases; nucleotides outside the gene matches: 3. The V gene's germline CDR1 is DFQATT and CDR2 SNEGSKA (reference sequence). The CDR3 protein is CSARPAGGYEQYF. CDR3 bases: TGCAGTGCTAGGCCAGCGGGAGGCTACGAGCAGTACTTC.

The chain joins TRBV15 to TRBJ2-1; D uncertain. V shed 5 bases and J shed 10 bases, with 21 bases lying between them. This CDR3 has 15 residues. Germline CDR1 and CDR2: LNHNV and YYDKDF (reference sequence). The CDR3 DNA sequence: TGTGCCACCAGCCCCCAACTTCAGACCGGACCAGAGCAGTTCTTC. This gives the protein CATSPQLQTGPEQFF.

CDR3: CASSLGLAGGPYQETQYF. The DNA of the CDR3 is TGCGCCAGCAGCTTAGGACTAGCGGGGGGCCCGTACCAAGAGACCCAGTACTTC. The V call is TRBV5-1, the J call TRBJ2-5; TRBD2 aligns across 14 bases. The trim removed 2 bases at V and 0 bases at J, leaving 6 bases unmatched. This CDR3 is 18 amino acids long. Germline V gene lookup returns CDR1 SGHRS and CDR2 YFSETQ.